These 9 T cell receptor beta chains were all obtained from the same sample, sequenced in a study of a mutant IDH1 vaccine in newly diagnosed glioma. The time point denotes: baseline, week 1 (first vaccination visit). Indicated treatment: pre-vaccination baseline after standard-of-care therapy. Sequenced by immunoSEQ multiplex PCR; TCRdb stores in-frame clones only, minus some. The sample holds tens of thousands of clones, almost 85% seen once. The sample consisted of PBMCs, taken from a glioma patient treated with radiotherapy, temozolomide or both. Source of these receptors: a man in his forties or fifties with glioma. Some clones in this sample may be carry-over from other donors' samples.

The chain couples TRBV7-8 to TRBJ1-5; weak D call: TRBD1 (5 bases). This CDR3 is built from 13 residues. The germline V gene has CDR1 SGHVS and CDR2 FQNEAQ. V lost 5 bases and J lost 3, with 8 bases in between. The CDR3 nucleotides read TGTGCCAGCAGCGGGACGGACAATCAGCCCCAGCATTTT. Translated, it gives CASSGTDNQPQHF.

The chain combines TRBV6-6 with TRBJ1-5; a weak D match, TRBD1 (5 bases). This CDR3 has 15 residues. CDR1 and CDR2 from the germline V gene are MNHNY and SVGAGI (reference sequence). Deletions cut 6 bases from V and 1 base from J, with 13 bases between. In DNA, the CDR3 is TGTGCCAGCAGCCGTGAGGGGTGGAGCAATCAGCCCCAGCATTTT. Protein: CASSREGWSNQPQHF.

The rearrangement links TRBV5-6 to TRBJ2-7; 8 nucleotides match TRBD2. Germline V gene lookup returns CDR1 SGHDT and CDR2 YYEEEE. The CDR3 totals 16 residues. The junction had 18 bases not matched to a gene; V was cut back by 3 bases and J by 10 bases. The CDR3 spells CASSSPGAGADESQYF. The DNA of the CDR3 is TGTGCCAGCAGCTCCCCCGGAGCGGGGGCAGATGAATCACAGTACTTC.

J is TRBJ2-1 and V is TRBV6-5, with D possibly TRBD1 on 6 matching bases. CDR1 and CDR2 (germline): MNHEY, SVGAGI. Trimming removed 2 bases from V and 7 bases from J, with 12 bases in between. CDR3 length: 14 amino acids. The CDR3 here is CASSYPTGSNEQFF. The CDR3 nucleotides are TGTGCCAGCAGTTACCCGACAGGAAGTAATGAGCAGTTCTTC.

This rearrangement joins TRBV5-5 to TRBJ1-5; TRBD1 aligns across 7 bases. The CDR3 loop spans 14 amino acids. Germline CDR1 reads SGHKS; CDR2 reads YYEKEE (reference sequence). V was pared by 4 bases and J by 2 bases, with 3 bases of the junction left unmatched. CDR3 DNA sequence: TGTGCCAGCAGCCAAGGGACAGGCAATCAGCCCCAGCATTTT. Translation gives CASSQGTGNQPQHF. The full variable domain, with the rest looked up from reference TRBV5-5 and TRBJ1-5, is DAGVTQSPTHLIKTRGQQVTLRCSPISGHKSVSWYQQVLGQGPQFIFQYYEKEERGRGNFPDRFSARQFPNYSSELNVNALLLGDSALYLCASSQGTGNQPQHFGDGTRLSIL.

The rearrangement links TRBV29-1 to TRBJ1-1; unclear D gene. Per germline, CDR1 SQVTM and CDR2 ANQGSEA. This CDR3 region has 11 residues. Trimming stripped 6 bases from V and 0 bases from J, with 5 bases between. The chain's CDR3 is CSVDMNTEAFF. In DNA form, the CDR3 reads TGCAGCGTGGATATGAACACTGAAGCTTTCTTT.

The chain links TRBV6-5 to TRBJ2-7, with 7 bases aligning to TRBD1. Trimming took 6 bases from V and 7 from J; bases not matched to a gene: 9. This CDR3 is built from 13 residues. Germline lookup yields CDR1 MNHEY and CDR2 SVGAGI. The CDR3 DNA reads TGTGCCAGCAGAACGACAGGGAAGGGTGAGCAGTACTTC. Amino acid sequence: CASRTTGKGEQYF.

V and J are TRBV5-1 and TRBJ2-3, with TRBD1 identical over 12 bases. CDR1 and CDR2 (germline): SGHRS, YFSETQ. With 4 bases clipped from V and 5 bases from J, the junction kept 8 bases outside the gene matches. CDR3 length: 16 residues. The CDR3 DNA follows: TGCGCCAGCAGCGCCGCCGGGACAGGGGGCAAAGATACGCAGTATTTT. It yields the protein CASSAAGTGGKDTQYF.

The rearrangement joins TRBV6-6 to TRBJ1-5; D remains ambiguous. From germline, CDR1 is MNHNY and CDR2 SVGAGI (reference sequence). This CDR3 spans 15 amino acids. Deletions cut 6 bases from V and 1 base from J, with 13 bases between. CDR3 sequence reads: CASSLAVGSNQPQHF. CDR3 nucleotides: TGTGCCAGCAGCCTAGCGGTCGGGAGCAATCAGCCCCAGCATTTT.